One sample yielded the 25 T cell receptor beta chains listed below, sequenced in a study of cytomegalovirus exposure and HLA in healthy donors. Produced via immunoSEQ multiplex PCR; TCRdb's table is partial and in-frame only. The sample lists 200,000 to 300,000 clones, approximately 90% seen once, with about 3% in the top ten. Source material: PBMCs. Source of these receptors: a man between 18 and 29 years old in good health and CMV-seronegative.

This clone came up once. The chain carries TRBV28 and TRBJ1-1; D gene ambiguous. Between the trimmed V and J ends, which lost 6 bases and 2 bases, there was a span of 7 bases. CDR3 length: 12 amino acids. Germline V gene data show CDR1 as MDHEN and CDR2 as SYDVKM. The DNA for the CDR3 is TGTGCCAGCAGACCTAGAAACACTGAAGCTTTCTTT. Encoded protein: CASRPRNTEAFF.

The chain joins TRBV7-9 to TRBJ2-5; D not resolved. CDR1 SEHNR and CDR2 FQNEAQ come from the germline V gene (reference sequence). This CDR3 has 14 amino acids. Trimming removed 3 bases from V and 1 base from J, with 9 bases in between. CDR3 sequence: CASSFYRSQETQYF. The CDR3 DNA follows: TGTGCCAGCAGCTTCTACCGAAGCCAAGAGACCCAGTACTTC.

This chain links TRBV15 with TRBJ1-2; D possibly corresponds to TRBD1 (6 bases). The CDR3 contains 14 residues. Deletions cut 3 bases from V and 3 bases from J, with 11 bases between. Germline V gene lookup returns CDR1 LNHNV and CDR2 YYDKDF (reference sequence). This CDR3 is CATSRDSGYYGYTF. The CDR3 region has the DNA TGTGCCACCAGCAGGGACAGTGGGTACTATGGCTACACCTTC. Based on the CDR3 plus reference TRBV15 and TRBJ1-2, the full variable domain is DAMVIQNPRYQVTQFGKPVTLSCSQTLNHNVMYWYQQKSSQAPKLLFHYYDKDFNNEADTPDNFQSRRPNTSFCFLDIRSPGLGDTAMYLCATSRDSGYYGYTFGSGTRLTVV.

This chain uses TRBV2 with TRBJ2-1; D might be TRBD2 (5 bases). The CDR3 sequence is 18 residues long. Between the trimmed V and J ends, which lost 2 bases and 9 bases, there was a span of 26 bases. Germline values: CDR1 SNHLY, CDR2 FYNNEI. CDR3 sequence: CASSESWVRVPRALEQFF. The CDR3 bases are TGTGCCAGCAGTGAATCATGGGTTCGTGTACCGAGGGCTCTTGAGCAGTTCTTC.

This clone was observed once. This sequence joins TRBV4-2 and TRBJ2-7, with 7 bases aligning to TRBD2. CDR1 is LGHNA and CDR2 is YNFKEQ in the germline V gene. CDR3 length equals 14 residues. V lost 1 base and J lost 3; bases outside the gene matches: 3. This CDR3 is CASSQAAGNYEQYF. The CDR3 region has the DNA TGTGCCAGCAGCCAAGCAGCGGGGAACTACGAGCAGTACTTC.

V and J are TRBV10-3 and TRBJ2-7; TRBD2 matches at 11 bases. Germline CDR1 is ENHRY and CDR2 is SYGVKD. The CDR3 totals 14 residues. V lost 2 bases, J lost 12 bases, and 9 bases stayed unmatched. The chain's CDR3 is CAISEGTSGSVSYF. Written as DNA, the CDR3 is TGTGCCATCAGTGAGGGTACTAGCGGGAGCGTATCGTACTTC.

The CDR3 sequence is CASSPGQQNTEAFF. In DNA form, the CDR3 reads TGTGCCAGCAGCCCGGGACAGCAGAACACTGAAGCTTTCTTT. V gene TRBV6-5 combines with J gene TRBJ1-1, with 7 bases lining up with TRBD1. The length of the CDR3 is 14 residues. The V gene end was trimmed by 6 bases and the J gene end by 1 base; junction bases not matched to a gene: 5. The germline V gene encodes CDR1 MNHEY and CDR2 SVGAGI.

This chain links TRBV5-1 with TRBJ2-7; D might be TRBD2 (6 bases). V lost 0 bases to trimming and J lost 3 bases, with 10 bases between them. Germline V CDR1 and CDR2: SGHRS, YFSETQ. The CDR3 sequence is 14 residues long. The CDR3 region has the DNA TGCGCCAGCAGCTTGGGGGACTGGGGCTACGAGCAGTACTTC. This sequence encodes CASSLGDWGYEQYF.

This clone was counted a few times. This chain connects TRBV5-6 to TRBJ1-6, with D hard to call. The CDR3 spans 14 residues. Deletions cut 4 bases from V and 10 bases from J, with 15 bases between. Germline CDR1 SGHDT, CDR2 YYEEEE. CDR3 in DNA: TGTGCCAGCAGCGTTGAGCCAAGTAGATCACCCCTCCACTTT. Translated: CASSVEPSRSPLHF. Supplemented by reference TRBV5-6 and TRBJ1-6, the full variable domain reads DAGVTQSPTHLIKTRGQQVTLRCSPKSGHDTVSWYQQALGQGPQFIFQYYEEEERQRGNFPDRFSGHQFPNYSSELNVNALLLGDSALYLCASSVEPSRSPLHFGNGTRLTVT.

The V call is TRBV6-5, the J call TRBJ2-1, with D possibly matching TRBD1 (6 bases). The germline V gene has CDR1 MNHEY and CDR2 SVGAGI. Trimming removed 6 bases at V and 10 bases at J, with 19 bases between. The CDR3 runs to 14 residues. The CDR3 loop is CASSRGQFPDEQFF. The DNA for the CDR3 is TGTGCCAGCAGCCGCGGACAGTTTCCCGACGAGCAGTTCTTC.

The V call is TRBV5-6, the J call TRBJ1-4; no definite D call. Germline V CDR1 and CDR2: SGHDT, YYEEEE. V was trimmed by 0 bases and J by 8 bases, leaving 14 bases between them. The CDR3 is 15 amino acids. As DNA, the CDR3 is TGTGCCAGCAGCTTGGCGCCAGCCCCAGCGGAAAAACTGTTTTTT. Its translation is CASSLAPAPAEKLFF.

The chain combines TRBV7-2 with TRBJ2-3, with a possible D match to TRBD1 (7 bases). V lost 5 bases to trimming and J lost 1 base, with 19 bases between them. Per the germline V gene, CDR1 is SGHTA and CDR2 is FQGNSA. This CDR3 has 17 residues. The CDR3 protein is CASSLQGGVQGTDTQYF. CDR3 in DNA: TGTGCCAGCAGCCTCCAGGGGGGTGTTCAGGGCACAGATACGCAGTATTTT. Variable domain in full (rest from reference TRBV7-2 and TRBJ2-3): GAGVSQSPSNKVTEKGKDVELRCDPISGHTALYWYRQSLGQGLEFLIYFQGNSAPDKSGLPSDRFSAERTGGSVSTLTIQRTQQEDSAVYLCASSLQGGVQGTDTQYFGPGTRLTVL.

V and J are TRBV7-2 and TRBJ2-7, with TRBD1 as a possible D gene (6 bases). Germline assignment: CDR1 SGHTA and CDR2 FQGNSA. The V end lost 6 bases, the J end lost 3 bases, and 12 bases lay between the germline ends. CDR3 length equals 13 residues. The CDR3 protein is CASSSTGLYEQYF. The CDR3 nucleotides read TGTGCCAGCAGTTCCACAGGGCTCTACGAGCAGTACTTC.

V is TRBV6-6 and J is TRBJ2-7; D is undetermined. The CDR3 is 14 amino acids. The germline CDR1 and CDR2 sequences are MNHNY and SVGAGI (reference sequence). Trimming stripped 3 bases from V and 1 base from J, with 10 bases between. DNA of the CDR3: TGTGCCAGCAGTTATTCCCTTTCGTCCTACGAGCAGTACTTC. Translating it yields CASSYSLSSYEQYF.

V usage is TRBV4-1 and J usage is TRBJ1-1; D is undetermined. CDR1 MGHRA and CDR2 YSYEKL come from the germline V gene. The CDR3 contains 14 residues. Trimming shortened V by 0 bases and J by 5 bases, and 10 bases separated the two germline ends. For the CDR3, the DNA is TGCGCCAGCAGCCAAGAAGGGAGGGATACTGAAGCTTTCTTT. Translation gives CASSQEGRDTEAFF.

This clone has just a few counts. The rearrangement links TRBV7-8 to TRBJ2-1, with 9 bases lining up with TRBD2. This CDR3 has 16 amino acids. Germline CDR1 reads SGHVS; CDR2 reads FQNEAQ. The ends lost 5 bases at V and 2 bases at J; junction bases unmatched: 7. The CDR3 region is CASSMARLAAYNEQFF. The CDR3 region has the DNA TGTGCCAGCAGCATGGCCCGACTAGCGGCCTACAATGAGCAGTTCTTC.

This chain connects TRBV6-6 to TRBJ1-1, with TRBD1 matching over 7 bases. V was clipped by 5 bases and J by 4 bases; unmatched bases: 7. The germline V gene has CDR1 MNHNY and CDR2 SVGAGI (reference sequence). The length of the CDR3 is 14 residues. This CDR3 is CASSPDRQGTEAFF. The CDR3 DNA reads TGTGCCAGCAGTCCGGACCGACAGGGCACTGAAGCTTTCTTT.

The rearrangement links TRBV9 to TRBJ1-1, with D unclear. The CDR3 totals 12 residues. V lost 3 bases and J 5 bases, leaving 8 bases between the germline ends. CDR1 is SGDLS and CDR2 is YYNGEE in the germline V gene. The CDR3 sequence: CASSDGGTEAFF. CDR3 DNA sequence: TGTGCCAGCAGCGATGGCGGGACTGAAGCTTTCTTT.

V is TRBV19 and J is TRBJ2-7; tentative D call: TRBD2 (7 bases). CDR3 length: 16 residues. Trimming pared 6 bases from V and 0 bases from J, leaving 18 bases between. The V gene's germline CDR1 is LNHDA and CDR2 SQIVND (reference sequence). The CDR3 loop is CASRGRAGASSYEQYF. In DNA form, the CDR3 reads TGTGCCAGTAGAGGTAGGGCGGGGGCTAGCTCCTACGAGCAGTACTTC.

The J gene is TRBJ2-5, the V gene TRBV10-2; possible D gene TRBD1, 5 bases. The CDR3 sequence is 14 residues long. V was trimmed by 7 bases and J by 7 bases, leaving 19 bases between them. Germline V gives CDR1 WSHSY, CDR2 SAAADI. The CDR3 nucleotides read TGCGCCAGCAAAAACTTAACAGGTTGGGGGACCCAGTACTTC. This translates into CASKNLTGWGTQYF.

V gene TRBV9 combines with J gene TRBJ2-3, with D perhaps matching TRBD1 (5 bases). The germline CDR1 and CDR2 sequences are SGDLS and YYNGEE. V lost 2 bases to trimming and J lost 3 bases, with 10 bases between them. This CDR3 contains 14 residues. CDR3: CASSVGKGTDTQYF. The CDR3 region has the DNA TGTGCCAGCAGCGTGGGGAAGGGGACAGATACGCAGTATTTT.

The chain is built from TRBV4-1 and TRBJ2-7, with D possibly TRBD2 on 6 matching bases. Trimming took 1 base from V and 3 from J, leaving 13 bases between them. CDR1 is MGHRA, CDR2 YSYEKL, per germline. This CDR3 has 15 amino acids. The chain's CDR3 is CASSQGRVGSYEQYF. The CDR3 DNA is TGCGCCAGCAGCCAAGGTCGGGTCGGGAGCTACGAGCAGTACTTC.

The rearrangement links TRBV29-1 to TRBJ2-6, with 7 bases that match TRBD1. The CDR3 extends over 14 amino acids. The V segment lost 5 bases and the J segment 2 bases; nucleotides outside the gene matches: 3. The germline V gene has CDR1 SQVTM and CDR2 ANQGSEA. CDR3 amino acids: CSVSTGAGANVLTF. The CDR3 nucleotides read TGCAGCGTTTCAACAGGGGCTGGGGCCAACGTCCTGACTTTC.

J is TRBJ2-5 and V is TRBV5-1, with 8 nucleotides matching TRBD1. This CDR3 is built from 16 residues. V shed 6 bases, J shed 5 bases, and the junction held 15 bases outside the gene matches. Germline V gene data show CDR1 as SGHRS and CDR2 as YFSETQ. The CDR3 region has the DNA TGCGCCAGCAACCCGGTTGACAGGGGTGTTCTCGAGACCCAGTACTTC. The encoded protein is CASNPVDRGVLETQYF.

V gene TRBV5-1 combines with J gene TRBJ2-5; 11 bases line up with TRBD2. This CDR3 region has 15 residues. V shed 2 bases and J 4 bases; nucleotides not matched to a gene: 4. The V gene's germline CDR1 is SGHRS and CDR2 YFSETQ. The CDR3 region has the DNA TGCGCCAGCAGCTTTAGCGGGAGGGCAGCAGAGACCCAGTACTTC. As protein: CASSFSGRAAETQYF.